Presented here are 8 T cell receptor beta chains from one specimen sequenced in a study of T-cell memory formation after mild COVID-19. TCRdb reprocessed the 5' RACE reads via MiXCR and lists one record per CDR3 protein. The sample has more than 300,000 distinct CDR3 sequences, 20% seen once; the top ten hold around 20%. Sample: PBMCs or a T cell subset sorted from them (not recorded which). Source of these receptors: a man aged 18 to 29 who had mild COVID-19 (a few samples of this study predate the infection). Cell type and time point are not known.

V is TRBV5-1 and J is TRBJ1-4; D uncertain. V was clipped by 5 bases and J by 5 bases, with 13 bases between them. Germline V gene lookup returns CDR1 SGHRS and CDR2 YFSETQ. The length of the CDR3 is 14 residues. CDR3 sequence reads: CASRPLEANEKLFF. The CDR3 region has the DNA TGCGCCAGCAGACCATTGGAGGCCAATGAAAAACTGTTTTTT.

This clonotype appeared a few times. J is TRBJ1-1 and V is TRBV19; D is ambiguous. This CDR3 has 13 amino acids. Deletions cut 0 bases from V and 4 bases from J, with 6 bases between. Germline CDR1 and CDR2: LNHDA and SQIVND (reference sequence). CDR3 bases: TGTGCCAGTAGTATAGATCGGGGCACTGAAGCTTTCTTT. This sequence encodes CASSIDRGTEAFF.

The chain links TRBV2 to TRBJ1-6, with a weak D call TRBD1 (6 bases). The CDR3 sequence is 14 residues long. The ends were cut back, 3 bases at V and 10 bases at J, with 13 bases in the middle. The germline V gene has CDR1 SNHLY and CDR2 FYNNEI. The CDR3 reads CASSDRGKESPLHF. CDR3 sequence (DNA): TGTGCCAGCAGTGACAGGGGAAAAGAATCACCCCTCCACTTT.

The chain couples TRBV7-2 to TRBJ2-5; D is undetermined. V gave up 5 bases and J gave up 0 bases, with 13 bases separating them. The V gene's germline CDR1 is SGHTA and CDR2 FQGNSA. The CDR3 sequence is 15 residues long. The CDR3 DNA sequence: TGTGCCAGCAGCCGAAGTATTGGGTACCAAGAGACCCAGTACTTC. Amino acids: CASSRSIGYQETQYF.

This chain connects TRBV4-2 to TRBJ2-7; 7 bases fit TRBD2. The CDR3 runs to 15 residues. After removal of 0 bases from V and 4 bases from J, the junction contained 6 bases not matched to a gene. Germline lookup yields CDR1 LGHNA and CDR2 YNFKEQ. For the CDR3, the DNA is TGTGCCAGCAGCCAAGAAGGCGGGGGTCTTTACGAGCAGTACTTC. It translates to CASSQEGGGLYEQYF.

This clonotype was detected only a few times. This chain connects TRBV7-2 to TRBJ1-2, with 12 bases lining up with TRBD1. The CDR3 extends over 16 amino acids. In germline, CDR1 is SGHTA, CDR2 FQGNSA. The V segment lost 4 bases and the J segment 5 bases; nucleotides outside the gene matches: 8. CDR3 region: CASSSLGTGGSYGYTF. In DNA form, the CDR3 reads TGTGCCAGCAGCTCCCTAGGGACAGGGGGCAGTTATGGCTACACCTTC.

The chain has TRBV9 and TRBJ1-2; D is undetermined. The CDR3 sequence is 16 residues long. The V end was cut by 0 bases, the J end by 8 bases, with 20 bases between. CDR1 is SGDLS, CDR2 YYNGEE, per germline. CDR3 nucleotide sequence: TGTGCCAGCAGCGTAGGCAACAGTCGGAACGGGGAAGGCTACACCTTC. Protein product: CASSVGNSRNGEGYTF. Based on the CDR3 plus reference TRBV9 and TRBJ1-2, the full variable domain is DSGVTQTPKHLITATGQRVTLRCSPRSGDLSVYWYQQSLDQGLQFLIQYYNGEERAKGNILERFSAQQFPDLHSELNLSSLELGDSALYFCASSVGNSRNGEGYTFGSGTRLTVV.

This clonotype has just a few counts. The J gene is TRBJ2-3, the V gene TRBV7-2; 9 positions agree with TRBD1. The CDR3 covers 16 residues. V trimming: 5 bases; J trimming: 2 bases; junction bases outside the gene matches: 8. From germline, CDR1 is SGHTA and CDR2 FQGNSA. The CDR3 here is CASSPMGQGFTDTQYF. The CDR3 DNA sequence: TGTGCCAGCAGCCCTATGGGACAGGGCTTCACAGATACGCAGTATTTT. Variable domain in full (rest from reference TRBV7-2 and TRBJ2-3): GAGVSQSPSNKVTEKGKDVELRCDPISGHTALYWYRQSLGQGLEFLIYFQGNSAPDKSGLPSDRFSAERTGGSVSTLTIQRTQQEDSAVYLCASSPMGQGFTDTQYFGPGTRLTVL.